Shown below are 23 T cell receptor beta chains from a single sample sequenced in a study of T cells in women clearing cervical HPV infection. This table comes from immunoSEQ multiplex PCR, and its TCRdb copy is limited to in-frame clones, with some not included. This specimen shows approximately 16,000 clones; the ten leading clones hold roughly 7.9%. Sequencing was done on a sample of blood buffy coat. The receptors derive from a woman aged 18-70 years with a cervical HPV16 infection that either progressed to CIN3+ or cleared (not recorded which).

For this clone: The read ends 3 residues shy of where the CDR3 ends; the end is completed using the germline J gene. The J gene is TRBJ1-2, the V gene TRBV28, with 9 bases aligning to TRBD1. This CDR3 contains 15 residues. From germline, CDR1 is MDHEN and CDR2 SYDVKM. Incomplete CDR3 DNA: TGTGCCAGCAGCGCAACCGGGACAGGGTATGGCGGC. Protein sequence: CASSATGTGYGG. In full, the CDR3 reads CASSATGTGYGGYTF.

As for this clone: Read coverage stops 3 residues before the CDR3 terminus; the germline J gene supplies the remainder. The gene calls are TRBV2 and TRBJ1-1; D remains ambiguous. The germline V gene encodes CDR1 SNHLY and CDR2 FYNNEI. This CDR3 has 15 residues. The CDR3 bases that were read are TGTGCCAGCAGTGGGCGTCCGGGTGAACAAGAGACC. Translation gives CASSGRPGEQET. The entire CDR3 is CASSGRPGEQETAFF.

On this clone: The read comes to an end 3 residues before the CDR3 does, leaving the germline J gene to fill in the end. The chain links TRBV20-1 to TRBJ1-1; D perhaps matches TRBD1 (5 bases). Germline V gene sequence: CDR1 DFQATT, CDR2 SNEGSKA (reference sequence). CDR3 length equals 15 residues. The V end was cut by 6 bases, the J end by 1 base, with 18 bases between. The CDR3 sequence: CSARLGGLGNTEAFF. The CDR3 bases that were read are TGCAGTGCGCGGCTCGGGGGTCTAGGGAACACTGAA.

CDR3 residues: CASTIDRANTEAFF. The DNA read from the CDR3 is TGTGCCAGCACTATCGACAGGGCGAACACTGAA. The chain combines TRBV2 with TRBJ1-1, with 7 bases aligning to TRBD1. Read data end 3 residues before the CDR3 end; the end is taken from the germline J gene. In germline, CDR1 is SNHLY, CDR2 FYNNEI. The CDR3 runs 14 residues. The trim removed 7 bases at V and 1 base at J, leaving 6 bases unmatched.

Details on this clone: With the read ending 3 residues before the CDR3 end, the germline J gene is used to fill in that end. The chain combines TRBV20-1 with TRBJ2-5; 8 bases line up with TRBD2. The trim removed 5 bases at V and 5 bases at J, leaving 13 bases unmatched. Germline CDR1 is DFQATT and CDR2 is SNEGSKA (reference sequence). The CDR3 loop spans 15 amino acids. CDR3 amino acids: CSAQRDRGGRETQYF. Partial CDR3 DNA: TGCAGTGCTCAAAGAGATCGGGGGGGCAGGGAGACC.

Points on this clone: The CDR3 end falls 3 residues outside the read, so it is completed with the germline J gene. The V call is TRBV19, the J call TRBJ2-7; TRBD1 matches at 9 bases. This CDR3 has 15 residues. V dropped 5 bases and J dropped 3; count of bases not matched to a gene: 8. Per the germline V gene, CDR1 is LNHDA and CDR2 is SQIVND (reference sequence). Here the CDR3 reads CASSVGGTGLYEQYF. The sequenced CDR3 bases are TGTGCCAGTAGTGTTGGAGGGACAGGGCTCTACGAG.

About this clone itself: The read comes to an end 3 residues before the CDR3 does, leaving the germline J gene to fill in the end. The chain uses TRBV29-1 and TRBJ1-2; D uncertain. This CDR3 has 12 residues. Germline V gene lookup returns CDR1 SQVTM and CDR2 ANQGSEA. This CDR3 is CSVGMGLRGYTF. CDR3 DNA, as far as it was read: TGCAGCGTTGGAATGGGCTTGAGGGGC.

On this clone itself: The read ends 3 residues before the CDR3 terminus; that terminus is restored from the germline J gene. The chain carries TRBV5-4 and TRBJ1-2, with 7 bases matching TRBD1. The CDR3 extends over 15 amino acids. The ends lost 5 bases at V and 5 bases at J; junction bases unmatched: 12. Germline V CDR1 and CDR2: SGHNT, YYREEE (reference sequence). The CDR3 loop is CASRKDRALGYGYTF. CDR3 bases read: TGTGCCAGCAGGAAAGACAGGGCCTTGGGTTATGGC.

As to this clone: Read coverage stops 3 residues before the CDR3 terminus; the germline J gene supplies the remainder. The same CDR3 also results from other DNA sequences found in this sample. The chain is built from TRBV7-9 and TRBJ2-3, with 9 bases identical to TRBD1. There are 15 residues in the CDR3. The ends lost 5 bases at V and 4 bases at J; junction bases unmatched: 7. Germline-derived CDR1 and CDR2 are SEHNR and FQNEAQ (reference sequence). The CDR3 here is CASSPDRGWADTQYF. The covered CDR3 bases are TGTGCCAGCAGCCCTGACAGGGGGTGGGCAGATACG.

In the case of this clone: Coverage ceases 3 residues before the CDR3 finishes, and the germline J gene fills in the end. This rearrangement joins TRBV5-1 to TRBJ2-3, with D possibly matching TRBD1 (5 bases). The germline V gene has CDR1 SGHRS and CDR2 YFSETQ. V lost 2 bases and J lost 0, with 10 bases in between. The CDR3 is made up of 15 amino acids. Partial CDR3 DNA: TGCGCCAGCAGCTTTAAGGGGTCTAGCACAGATACG. Residues: CASSFKGSSTDT. The entire CDR3 sequence reads CASSFKGSSTDTQYF.

As for this clone: The CDR3 extends 3 residues past the end of the read, so its final part is completed from the germline J gene. The chain couples TRBV30 to TRBJ1-4, with 9 nucleotides matching TRBD1. J gave up 8 bases and V 4 bases, and 8 bases lay outside the gene matches. CDR3 length: 14 residues. Germline lookup yields CDR1 GTSNPN and CDR2 SVGIG (reference sequence). The CDR3 sequence is CAWNKGQGPEKLFF. The CDR3 DNA, read in part, is TGTGCCTGGAACAAGGGACAGGGACCCGAAAAA.

Concerning this clone: Read data end 3 residues before the CDR3 end; the end is taken from the germline J gene. This sequence joins TRBV5-1 and TRBJ2-2, with 9 bases that match TRBD1. J was trimmed by 7 bases and V by 0 bases; bases with no gene match: 4. CDR1 is SGHRS and CDR2 is YFSETQ in the germline V gene. This CDR3 spans 15 amino acids. CDR3 loop: CASSLAQGASGELFF. CDR3 bases read: TGCGCCAGCAGCTTGGCACAGGGGGCAAGCGGGGAG.

In regard to this clone: The observed sequence ends 3 residues before the CDR3 terminus, with the missing tail filled in from the germline J gene. V is TRBV19 and J is TRBJ2-4; unclear D gene. Germline values: CDR1 LNHDA, CDR2 SQIVND (reference sequence). V dropped 7 bases and J dropped 1 base, with 11 bases sitting between them. The CDR3 covers 14 residues. The CDR3 reads CASTKVGAKNIQYF. The covered CDR3 bases are TGTGCCAGTACTAAAGTAGGGGCCAAAAACATT.

A remark on this clone: The read ends 3 residues early relative to the CDR3; the germline J gene fills the gap. This chain uses TRBV7-9 with TRBJ1-3; no definite D call. V was pared by 5 bases and J by 0 bases, with 11 bases between. CDR1 and CDR2 from the germline V gene are SEHNR and FQNEAQ (reference sequence). The CDR3 is made up of 15 amino acids. CDR3 bases read: TGTGCCAGCAGCCCCATTCCGGGCTCTGGAAACACC. Translating gives CASSPIPGSGNT. The whole CDR3 sequence reads CASSPIPGSGNTIYF.

Comments on this clone: The read gets to within 3 residues of the CDR3 end, and the germline J gene fills in the rest. The chain uses TRBV6-7 and TRBJ1-4; 8 bases map to TRBD1. TRBV6-7 falls under the ORF class, with uncertain function. Losses at the gene ends were 6 bases for V and 0 bases for J; bases not matched to a gene: 6. This CDR3 spans 16 amino acids. The part of the CDR3 DNA that was read is TGTGCCAGCAGCCCGGACAGGGCTACAACTAATGAAAAA. This gives the protein CASSPDRATTNEK. The CDR3 in its entirety is CASSPDRATTNEKLFF.

Comments on this clone: Coverage ceases 3 residues before the CDR3 finishes, and the germline J gene fills in the end. The chain joins TRBV18 to TRBJ1-2; weak D call: TRBD1 (6 bases). This CDR3 is 17 amino acids long. Germline V gives CDR1 KGHSH, CDR2 LQKENI. V lost 6 bases and J 0 bases, leaving 20 bases between the germline ends. The sequenced part of the CDR3 DNA is TGTGCCAGCTCGCGAACCCGGGACACCTTAGCTAACTATGGC. Protein: CASSRTRDTLANYG. The CDR3, in full, reads CASSRTRDTLANYGYTF.

Worth noting for this clone: The read falls 3 residues short of the CDR3 end, and the missing part is taken from the germline J gene. The rearrangement joins TRBV5-1 to TRBJ1-6; TRBD1 matches at 9 bases. Germline lookup yields CDR1 SGHRS and CDR2 YFSETQ. The CDR3 extends over 16 amino acids. The V and J ends lost 0 bases and 6 bases, in that order; junction bases with no gene match: 4. Incomplete CDR3 DNA: TGCGCCAGCAGCTTGGCCCCGGACAGGGGTAATTCACCC. Translated, it gives CASSLAPDRGNSP. The entire CDR3 protein is CASSLAPDRGNSPLHF.

Details on this clone: The read ends 3 residues before the CDR3 terminus; that terminus is restored from the germline J gene. This chain joins TRBV5-4 and TRBJ2-3; D possibly corresponds to TRBD2 (6 bases). This CDR3 region has 15 residues. V lost 1 base, J lost 6 bases, and 15 bases lay in between. Germline V gene lookup returns CDR1 SGHNT and CDR2 YYREEE (reference sequence). CDR3 loop: CASSLSRAGRDTQYF. The part of the CDR3 DNA that was read is TGTGCCAGCAGCTTGTCCCGAGCGGGCAGGGATACG. The entire variable domain, with the rest obtained from reference TRBV5-4 and TRBJ2-3, is as follows: ETGVTQSPTHLIKTRGQQVTLRCSSQSGHNTVSWYQQALGQGPQFIFQYYREEENGRGNFPPRFSGLQFPNYSSELNVNALELDDSALYLCASSLSRAGRDTQYFGPGTRLTVL.

About this clone itself: The read halts 3 residues ahead of the CDR3 end, with the missing end drawn from the germline J gene. The chain combines TRBV7-3 with TRBJ2-1; the D gene is possibly TRBD2 (5 bases). Trimming took 6 bases from V and 6 from J, leaving 18 bases between them. CDR1 is SGHTA and CDR2 is FQGTGA in the germline V gene. This CDR3 comprises 15 residues. The CDR3 here is CASSRGSLGPNEQFF. The covered CDR3 bases are TGTGCCAGCAGTAGAGGGTCCCTGGGCCCCAATGAG.

The part of the CDR3 DNA that was read is TGTGCCAGCAGCTTACAAGCGGCGAGCTCCTACAATGAG. Translation: CASSLQAASSYNE. The CDR3 in its entirety is CASSLQAASSYNEQFF. V and J are TRBV7-6 and TRBJ2-1; TRBD2 is a possible D gene (5 bases). The CDR3 goes on 3 residues after the read ends, and that part is filled in from the germline J gene. Trimming pared 2 bases from V and 0 bases from J, leaving 11 bases between. Looked up from germline, CDR1 is SGHVS and CDR2 is FNYEAQ. CDR3 length: 16 amino acids. Full variable domain (missing parts from reference TRBV7-6 and TRBJ2-1): GAGVSQSPRYKVTKRGQDVALRCDPISGHVSLYWYRQALGQGPEFLTYFNYEAQQDKSGLPNDRFSAERPEGSISTLTIQRTEQRDSAMYRCASSLQAASSYNEQFFGPGTRLTVL.

As to this clone: The sequence runs out 3 residues before the end of the CDR3; the remainder is reconstructed from the germline J gene. J is TRBJ1-5 and V is TRBV28; 10 positions match TRBD1. The CDR3 spans 20 residues. J gave up 1 base and V 3 bases, and 15 bases lay outside the gene matches. CDR1 is MDHEN, CDR2 SYDVKM, per germline. CDR3 sequence reads: CASSFLVGGDRGGSNQPQHF. The sequenced CDR3 bases are TGTGCCAGCAGTTTCCTGGTCGGGGGGGACAGGGGAGGGAGCAATCAGCCC.

In the case of this clone: The read is 3 residues too short to cover the CDR3 end, so that end is filled in from the germline J gene. V usage is TRBV7-3 and J usage is TRBJ1-6; 7 bases line up with TRBD1. Germline assignment: CDR1 SGHTA and CDR2 FQGTGA. CDR3 size: 15 residues. V shed 0 bases and J 7 bases; nucleotides not matched to a gene: 3. The CDR3: CASSLTSRGNSPLHF. Partial CDR3 DNA: TGTGCCAGCAGCTTAACTTCCAGGGGGAATTCACCC.

The CDR3 here is CASSLGQTSSYNEQFF. The covered CDR3 bases are TGCGCCAGCAGCTTGGGACAGACGAGCTCCTACAATGAG. This rearrangement joins TRBV5-1 to TRBJ2-1, with a weak D call TRBD1 (5 bases). Coverage ceases 3 residues before the CDR3 finishes, and the germline J gene fills in the end. The ends were cut back, 0 bases at V and 0 bases at J, with 10 bases in the middle. The CDR3 contains 16 residues. Germline V gene data show CDR1 as SGHRS and CDR2 as YFSETQ.